The rows below give T cell receptor beta chains drawn from one sample of a study of shared clonotypes between healthy human individuals. Method: immunoSEQ multiplex PCR; TCRdb's copy keeps in-frame clones and lacks some. The table has 400,000 to 500,000 clones, around three quarters seen once. The sequenced sample consisted of PBMCs. The receptors were gathered from a woman aged 40 to 49 in good health. Some clones in this sample may be carry-over from other donors' samples. Both conserved end residues are part of each CDR3. Fields, in order: V gene, J gene, CDR3 protein.

TRBV11-3	TRBJ2-2	CASSLGGGNTGELFF
TRBV6-4	TRBJ2-3	CASSDGGGRADTQYF
TRBV11-2	TRBJ2-2	CASSLGIRGELFF
TRBV5-1	TRBJ1-2	CASSLSSANYGYTF
TRBV5-4	TRBJ2-5	CASSLGTGTGGPPETQYF
TRBV19	TRBJ2-5	CASSLGTSGDTQYF
TRBV27	TRBJ1-1	CASTLGTEAFF
TRBV27	TRBJ2-7	CASSLRYLADLSYEQYF
TRBV4-3	TRBJ1-3	CASSQTYSSGNTIYF
TRBV6-1	TRBJ2-1	CASSEESSYNEQFF
TRBV9	TRBJ2-3	CASSVAYGPELAGGPGGTDTQYF
TRBV19	TRBJ2-7	CASSIAPLSYEQYF
TRBV2	TRBJ2-1	CASSRDFTTSPTNEQFF
TRBV18	TRBJ1-5	CASSPNPSNQPQHF